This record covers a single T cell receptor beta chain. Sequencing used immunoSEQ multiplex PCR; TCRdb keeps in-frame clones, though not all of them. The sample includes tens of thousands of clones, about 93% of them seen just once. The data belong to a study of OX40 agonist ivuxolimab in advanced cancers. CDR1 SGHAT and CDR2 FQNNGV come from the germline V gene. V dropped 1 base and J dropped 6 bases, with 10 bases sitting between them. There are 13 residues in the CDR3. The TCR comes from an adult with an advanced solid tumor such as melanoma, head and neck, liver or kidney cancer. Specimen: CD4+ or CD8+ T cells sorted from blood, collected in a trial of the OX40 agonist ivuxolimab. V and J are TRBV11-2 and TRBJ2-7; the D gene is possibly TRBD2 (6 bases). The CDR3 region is CASSLGRGGEQYF. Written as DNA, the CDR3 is TGTGCCAGCAGCTTAGGGCGGGGAGGCGAGCAGTACTTC.